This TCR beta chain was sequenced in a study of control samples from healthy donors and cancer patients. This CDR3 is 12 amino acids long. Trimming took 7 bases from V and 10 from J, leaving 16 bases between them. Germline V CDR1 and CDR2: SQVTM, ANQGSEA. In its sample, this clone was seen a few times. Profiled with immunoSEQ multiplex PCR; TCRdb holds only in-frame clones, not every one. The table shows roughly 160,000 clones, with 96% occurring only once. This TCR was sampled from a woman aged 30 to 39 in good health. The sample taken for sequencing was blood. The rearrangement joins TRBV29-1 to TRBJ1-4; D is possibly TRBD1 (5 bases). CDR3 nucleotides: TGCAGCGCCACCTCCCAGGGCGGAAAACTGTTTTTT. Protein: CSATSQGGKLFF.